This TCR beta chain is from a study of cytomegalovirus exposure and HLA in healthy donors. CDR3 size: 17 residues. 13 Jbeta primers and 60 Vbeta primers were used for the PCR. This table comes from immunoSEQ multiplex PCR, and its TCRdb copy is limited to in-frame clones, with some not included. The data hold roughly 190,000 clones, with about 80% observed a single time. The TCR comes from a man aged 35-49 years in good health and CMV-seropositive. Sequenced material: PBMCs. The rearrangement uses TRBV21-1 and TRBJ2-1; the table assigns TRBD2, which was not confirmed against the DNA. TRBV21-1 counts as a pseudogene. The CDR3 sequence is CASSSFLGTSGSSEQFF. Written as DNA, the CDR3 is TGTGCCAGCAGTTCATTTCTCGGGACTAGCGGGAGTTCTGAGCAGTTCTTC.